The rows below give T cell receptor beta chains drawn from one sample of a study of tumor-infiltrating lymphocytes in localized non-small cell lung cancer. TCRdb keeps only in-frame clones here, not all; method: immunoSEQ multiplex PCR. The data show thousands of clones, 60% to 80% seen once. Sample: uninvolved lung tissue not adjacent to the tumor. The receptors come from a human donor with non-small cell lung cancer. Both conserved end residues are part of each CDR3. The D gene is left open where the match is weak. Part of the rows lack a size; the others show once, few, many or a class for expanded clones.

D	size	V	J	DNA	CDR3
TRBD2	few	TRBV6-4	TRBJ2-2	TGTGCCAGCAGTGCACTAGCGGGAGATACCGGGGAGCTGTTTTTT	CASSALAGDTGELFF
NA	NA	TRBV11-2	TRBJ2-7	TGTGCCAGCAGCTCTGGGGGTGCCTACGAGCAGTACTTC	CASSSGGAYEQYF
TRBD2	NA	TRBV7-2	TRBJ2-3	TGTGCCAGCGGGACTAGCGTAACTCCAGATACGCAGTATTTT	CASGTSVTPDTQYF
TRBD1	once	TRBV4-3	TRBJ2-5	TGCGCCAGCAGCCAGGGACAGGTTAACCAAGAGACCCAGTACTTC	CASSQGQVNQETQYF
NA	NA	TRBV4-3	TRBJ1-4	TGCGCCAGCAGCCAAGATTGGGGGGTTCGGGAAAAACTGTTTTTT	CASSQDWGVREKLFF
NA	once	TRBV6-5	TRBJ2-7	TGTGCCAGCAGTTACCCGGGGTCCTACGAGCAGTACTTC	CASSYPGSYEQYF
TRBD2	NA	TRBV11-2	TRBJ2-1	TGTGCCAGCAGCGTAGGCAGCGGGAGCATATCTGAGCAGTTCTTC	CASSVGSGSISEQFF
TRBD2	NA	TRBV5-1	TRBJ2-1	TGCGCCAGCAGCTTCCGGCAAGCGGGGGATAACTACAATGAGCAGTTCTTC	CASSFRQAGDNYNEQFF
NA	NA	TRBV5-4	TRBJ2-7	TGTGCCAGCAGTCTGGACGGCCTCTACGAGCAGTACTTC	CASSLDGLYEQYF
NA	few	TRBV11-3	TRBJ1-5	TGTGCCAGCAGCGTAAGTAGCAATCAGCCCCAGCATTTT	CASSVSSNQPQHF
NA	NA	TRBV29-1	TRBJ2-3	TGCAGTGCCGCTCAGTCATCAGATAGCACAGATACGCAGTATTTT	CSAAQSSDSTDTQYF
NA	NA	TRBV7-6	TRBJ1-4	TGTGCCAGCAGCTTAGCGGTGGGCACTAATGAAAAACTGTTTTTT	CASSLAVGTNEKLFF
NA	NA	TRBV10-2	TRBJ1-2	TGCGCCAGCACGGTAGGGGGAACTTTCCACGATGGCTACACCTTC	CASTVGGTFHDGYTF
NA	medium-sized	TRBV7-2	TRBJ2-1	TGTGCCAGCAGCCCTGCAAACTCCTACAATGAGCAGTTCTTC	CASSPANSYNEQFF
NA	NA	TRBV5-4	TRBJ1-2	TGTGCCAGCAGCCTACCCGTTGGGGAGAGCGGCTACACCTTC	CASSLPVGESGYTF
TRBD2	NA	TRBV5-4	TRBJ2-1	TGCGCCAGCAGCATCTTAGCGGGAGGGATGAACAATGAGCAGTTCTTC	CASSILAGGMNNEQFF
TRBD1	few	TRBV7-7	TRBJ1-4	TGTGCCAGCAGCGCGGGCCGGACAGGGGAATCAACTAATGAAAAACTGTTTTTT	CASSAGRTGESTNEKLFF
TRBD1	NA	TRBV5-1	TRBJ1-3	TGCGCCAGCAGCCGGGACAGGGCGGGAGGAAACACCATATATTTT	CASSRDRAGGNTIYF
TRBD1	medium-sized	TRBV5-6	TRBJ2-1	TGTGCCAGCAGCTTGGATAGGACAGGGATCGATGAGCAGTTCTTC	CASSLDRTGIDEQFF
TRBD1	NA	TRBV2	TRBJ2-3	TGTGCCAGCAGGGGACAGGGTATAGGCAATACGCAGTATTTT	CASRGQGIGNTQYF
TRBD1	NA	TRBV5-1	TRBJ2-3	TGCGCCAGCAGCCAGACAGGGGCATCCACAGATACGCAGTATTTT	CASSQTGASTDTQYF
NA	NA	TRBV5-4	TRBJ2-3	TGTGCCAGCAGCTCCCAGAGCACAGATACGCAGTATTTT	CASSSQSTDTQYF
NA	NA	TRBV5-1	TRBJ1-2	TGCGCCAGCAGCTTGGAGGAGGGTGGACGGGGATATGGCTACACCTTC	CASSLEEGGRGYGYTF
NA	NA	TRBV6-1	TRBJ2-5	TGTGCCAGCAGTGAAGAGGGGCTAGCGTGGGAGACCCAGTACTTC	CASSEEGLAWETQYF
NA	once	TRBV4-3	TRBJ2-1	TGCGCCAGCAGCATCTCCGGCCGCCATGAGCAGTTCTTC	CASSISGRHEQFF
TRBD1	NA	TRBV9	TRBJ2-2	TGTGCCAGCAGGGGACAGACGAACACCGGGGAGCTGTTTTTT	CASRGQTNTGELFF
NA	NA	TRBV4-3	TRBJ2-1	TGCGCCAGCAGCCAAGAAACGGTTACGGGAGCTTACAATGAGCAGTTCTTC	CASSQETVTGAYNEQFF
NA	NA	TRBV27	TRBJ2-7	TGTGCCAGCAGTTTCTTGATAGGCCTTCCTTACGAGCAGTACTTC	CASSFLIGLPYEQYF
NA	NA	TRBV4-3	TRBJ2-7	TGCGCCAGCAGCCAAGAGTACAGCGTGAGCTCCTACGAGCAGTACTTC	CASSQEYSVSSYEQYF
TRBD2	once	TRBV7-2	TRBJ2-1	TGTGCCAGCAGCGCAATGGGGGCTAGCGGGGATGAGCAGTTCTTC	CASSAMGASGDEQFF
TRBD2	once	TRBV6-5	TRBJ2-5	TGTGCCAGCGGGTGGGGACTAGCGCCCCCAGAGACCCAGTACTTC	CASGWGLAPPETQYF